What follows are 16 T cell receptor beta chains derived from one specimen sequenced in a study of cytomegalovirus exposure and HLA in healthy donors. PCR primers comprised 60 Vbeta and 13 Jbeta primers. Measured with immunoSEQ multiplex PCR; TCRdb has only the in-frame clones, and not every one. The repertoire holds 90,000 to 120,000 clones, more than 75% seen once, with roughly 1.7% in the top ten. Material: PBMCs. The receptor source for this set is a woman between 40 and 50 years old in good health and CMV-seronegative.

This chain's CDR3 is CASSIVSSYNEQFF. The CDR3 DNA is TGTGCCAGTAGTATAGTGAGCTCCTACAATGAGCAGTTCTTC. The chain combines TRBV19 with TRBJ2-1; D not resolved. This CDR3 has 14 amino acids. V lost 1 base and J 0 bases, leaving 4 bases between the germline ends. From germline, CDR1 is LNHDA and CDR2 SQIVND (reference sequence).

The rearrangement uses TRBV19 and TRBJ2-1, with TRBD2 matching 7 bases. This CDR3 is built from 18 residues. J was trimmed by 3 bases and V by 0 bases; bases with no gene match: 11. The germline CDR1 and CDR2 sequences are LNHDA and SQIVND (reference sequence). The CDR3 sequence: CASSIEFIGSGDYNEQFF. For the CDR3, the DNA is TGTGCCAGTAGTATAGAGTTCATCGGCAGCGGGGACTACAATGAGCAGTTCTTC. The whole variable domain, remainder taken from reference TRBV19 and TRBJ2-1, is DGGITQSPKYLFRKEGQNVTLSCEQNLNHDAMYWYRQDPGQGLRLIYYSQIVNDFQKGDIAEGYSVSREKKESFPLTVTSAQKNPTAFYLCASSIEFIGSGDYNEQFFGPGTRLTVL.

J is TRBJ1-2 and V is TRBV4-3, with a tentative D call TRBD1 (6 bases). Between the trimmed V and J ends, which lost 4 bases and 7 bases, there was a span of 28 bases. CDR3 length: 18 residues. Germline CDR1 reads LGHNA; CDR2 reads YSLEER. CDR3 sequence: CASSPGARQATLGSGYTF. CDR3 sequence (DNA): TGCGCCAGCAGCCCCGGTGCACGACAGGCCACCTTAGGGAGTGGCTACACCTTC.

The V and J genes are TRBV29-1 and TRBJ2-1; D gene uncertain. CDR3 length equals 14 residues. CDR1 is SQVTM, CDR2 ANQGSEA, per germline. V shed 3 bases and J shed 0 bases, with 9 bases lying between them. The CDR3, as DNA: TGCAGCGTTGATGCGACTCCCTCCTACAATGAGCAGTTCTTC. Translation: CSVDATPSYNEQFF.

The rearrangement uses TRBV2 and TRBJ2-7; weak D call: TRBD2 (6 bases). Trimming removed 1 base at V and 5 bases at J, with 12 bases between. The V gene's germline CDR1 is SNHLY and CDR2 FYNNEI. CDR3 size: 14 residues. CDR3 sequence (DNA): TGTGCCAGCAGTGAAGGTGGGGGGTTCCACGAGCAGTACTTC. Its translation is CASSEGGGFHEQYF.

The J gene is TRBJ1-2, the V gene TRBV15; weak D call: TRBD1 (5 bases). Germline V lookup: CDR1 LNHNV, CDR2 YYDKDF (reference sequence). CDR3 length: 14 residues. V was clipped by 0 bases and J by 8 bases, with 13 bases between them. CDR3 nucleotide sequence: TGTGCCACCAGCAGAGATAGCAGGGTGGAAGGCTACACCTTC. Translating gives CATSRDSRVEGYTF.

The chain is built from TRBV14 and TRBJ1-1; D possibly corresponds to TRBD1 (5 bases). The germline V and J ends were trimmed by 4 bases and 5 bases, with 17 bases remaining between them. In germline, CDR1 is SGHDN, CDR2 FVKESK. CDR3 length: 15 amino acids. The CDR3 here is CASSPTSGGGTEAFF. The CDR3 DNA reads as TGTGCCAGCAGCCCAACCTCCGGGGGGGGGACTGAAGCTTTCTTT.

Notes on this clone: A junction end diverges from the germline sequence, so it may reflect a read error. This chain connects TRBV7-2 to TRBJ2-5; 14 bases fit TRBD2. This CDR3 region has 17 residues. The germline V gene encodes CDR1 SGHTA and CDR2 FQGNSA. The CDR3 loop is CASSRGLAGVIGETQHF. The DNA for the CDR3 is TGTGCCAGCAGCAGGGGACTAGCGGGAGTGATTGGAGAGACCCAGCACTTC.

The chain uses TRBV7-9 and TRBJ1-2; weak D call: TRBD1 (5 bases). The length of the CDR3 is 16 residues. V was pared by 5 bases and J by 6 bases, with 22 bases between. Germline CDR1 SEHNR, CDR2 FQNEAQ (reference sequence). The CDR3, as DNA: TGTGCCAGCAGCGCCTCACATGGGGGGTCAATGGATGGCTACACCTTC. Amino acid sequence: CASSASHGGSMDGYTF.

The chain carries TRBV4-1 and TRBJ1-3, with D uncertain. CDR3 size: 14 residues. V shed 1 base and J shed 2 bases, with 6 bases lying between them. The germline V gene has CDR1 MGHRA and CDR2 YSYEKL. The chain's CDR3 is CASSQVAAGNTIYF. CDR3 coding DNA: TGCGCCAGCAGCCAAGTGGCCGCTGGAAACACCATATATTTT.

This sequence joins TRBV28 and TRBJ1-1; D unresolved. The V end lost 6 bases, the J end lost 4 bases, and 15 bases lay between the germline ends. The CDR3 loop spans 14 amino acids. Germline CDR1 and CDR2: MDHEN and SYDVKM. CDR3 sequence: CASRAGFAATEAFF. For the CDR3, the DNA is TGTGCCAGCAGGGCCGGGTTCGCTGCCACTGAAGCTTTCTTT. Together with reference TRBV28 and TRBJ1-1, the CDR3 gives the full variable domain: DVKVTQSSRYLVKRTGEKVFLECVQDMDHENMFWYRQDPGLGLRLIYFSYDVKMKEKGDIPEGYSVSREKKERFSLILESASTNQTSMYLCASRAGFAATEAFFGQGTRLTVV.

The chain joins TRBV7-2 to TRBJ2-3; D gene uncertain. This CDR3 has 13 residues. V lost 0 bases to trimming and J lost 4 bases, with 5 bases between them. The V gene's germline CDR1 is SGHTA and CDR2 FQGNSA. The CDR3 DNA reads TGTGCCAGCAGCTTAGCAGGAGCAGATACGCAGTATTTT. It encodes CASSLAGADTQYF.

The V and J genes are TRBV13 and TRBJ2-5; TRBD2 matches 7 bases. The germline CDR1 and CDR2 sequences are PRHDT and FYEKMQ (reference sequence). CDR3 length: 16 amino acids. The junction had 14 bases not matched to a gene; V was cut back by 4 bases and J by 6 bases. The DNA for the CDR3 is TGTGCCAGCAGCTCCACCCTGGCCAGGGAGGGGAAGACCCAGTACTTC. Its protein product is CASSSTLAREGKTQYF.

The chain uses TRBV6-5 and TRBJ2-1, with D tentatively TRBD1 (6 bases). Germline CDR1 reads MNHEY; CDR2 reads SVGAGI. There are 15 residues in the CDR3. Trimming removed 6 bases at V and 0 bases at J, with 12 bases between. The CDR3 nucleotides are TGTGCCAGCAGGCAGGGGAAGAGCTCCTACAATGAGCAGTTCTTC. Amino acids: CASRQGKSSYNEQFF.

J is TRBJ2-5 and V is TRBV5-1; D unclear. The closer fit of TRBJ2-7 to the DNA end suggests the J call may be wrong. CDR1 SGHRS and CDR2 YFSETQ come from the germline V gene. The CDR3 runs 13 residues. CDR3 nucleotides: TGCGCCAGCAGCTTTTCGAGCTCCTACGAGCAGTACTTC. Translated: CASSFSSSYEQYF.

V usage is TRBV28 and J usage is TRBJ1-4; TRBD1 might be the D (6 bases). Germline V gene data show CDR1 as MDHEN and CDR2 as SYDVKM. This CDR3 has 14 residues. V was shortened by 4 bases and J by 5 bases, with 11 bases between the two germline ends. In DNA, the CDR3 is TGTGCCAGCAGTTCCGGACAGAGGAATGAAAAACTGTTTTTT. This encodes CASSSGQRNEKLFF.